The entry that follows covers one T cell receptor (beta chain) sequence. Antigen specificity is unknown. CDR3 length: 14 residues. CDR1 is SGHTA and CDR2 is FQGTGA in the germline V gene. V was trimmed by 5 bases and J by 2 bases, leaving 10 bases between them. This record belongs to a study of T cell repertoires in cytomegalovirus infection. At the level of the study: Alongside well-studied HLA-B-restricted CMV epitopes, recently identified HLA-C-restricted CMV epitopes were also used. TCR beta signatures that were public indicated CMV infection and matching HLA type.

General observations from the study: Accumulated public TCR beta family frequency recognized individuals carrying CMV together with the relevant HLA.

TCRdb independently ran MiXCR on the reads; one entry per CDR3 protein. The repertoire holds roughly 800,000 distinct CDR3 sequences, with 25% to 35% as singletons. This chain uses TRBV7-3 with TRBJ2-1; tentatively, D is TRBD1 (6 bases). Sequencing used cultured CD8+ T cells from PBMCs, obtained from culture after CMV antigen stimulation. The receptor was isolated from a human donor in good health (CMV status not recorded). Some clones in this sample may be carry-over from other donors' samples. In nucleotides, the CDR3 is TGTGCCAGCAGCCCGGACAGTACCTACAATGAGCAGTTCTTC. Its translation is CASSPDSTYNEQFF.